This TCR beta chain was found in a study of early T cells in non-severe SARS-CoV-2 infection. At the level of the study: Chains were not paired, and sequencing was done on bulk RNA from unsorted whole blood.

V was pared by 1 base and J by 2 bases, with 2 bases of the junction left unmatched. The CDR3 consists of 15 residues. The germline V gene encodes CDR1 DFQATT and CDR2 SNEGSKA (reference sequence). In the library, individual cDNA molecules carried attached unique molecular identifiers. TCRdb re-called the 5' RACE reads with MiXCR, one entry per CDR3 protein. The sample lists about 80,000 distinct CDR3 sequences, roughly 13% occurring once. General observations from the study: Private and CD4 specificities were missed by VDJdb matching, skewed to anti-spike CD8.

A note on this clonotype: As yet, its antigen is unknown.

This sequence joins TRBV20-1 and TRBJ2-1, with 10 bases matching TRBD2. The receptor's source is an adult who was a healthcare worker with PCR-confirmed SARS-CoV-2 infection or an uninfected control (not recorded which). Input material: whole blood. The CDR3 reads CSARGLAGTYNEQFF. Written as DNA, the CDR3 is TGCAGTGCTAGAGGACTAGCGGGTACCTACAATGAGCAGTTCTTC.